A selection of T cell receptor beta chains follows, all from one sample in a study of OX40 agonist ivuxolimab in advanced cancers. The protocol was immunoSEQ multiplex PCR, while the TCRdb copy is restricted to in-frame clones and leaves out a portion. Of tens of thousands of clones listed, 91% are singletons. Sequenced here: CD4+ or CD8+ T cells sorted from blood, sampled in a trial of the OX40 agonist ivuxolimab. The receptors shown here come from an adult with an advanced solid tumor such as melanoma, head and neck, liver or kidney cancer. Both conserved end residues are part of each CDR3.

V gene: TRBV6-6; J gene: TRBJ1-1; CDR3 protein: CASSQRTGPEAFF
V gene: TRBV6-1; J gene: TRBJ2-3; CDR3 protein: CASSVQVLSTDTQCF
V gene: TRBV7-2; J gene: TRBJ2-1; CDR3 protein: CASSFDRSSYNEQFF
V gene: TRBV4-2; J gene: TRBJ2-7; CDR3 protein: CASSLGLAGAYEQYF
V gene: TRBV7-2; J gene: TRBJ2-3; CDR3 protein: CASSSTGLGNTQYF
V gene: TRBV9; J gene: TRBJ2-7; CDR3 protein: CASSVVGQGAEQYF
V gene: TRBV10-3; J gene: TRBJ1-5; CDR3 protein: CAISERVSGGNNQPQHF
V gene: TRBV19; J gene: TRBJ2-4; CDR3 protein: CASSTTGTAAKNIQYF
V gene: TRBV5-1; J gene: TRBJ1-2; CDR3 protein: CASSLTGSYGYTF
V gene: TRBV7-2; J gene: TRBJ2-2; CDR3 protein: CASSPQANTGELFF
V gene: TRBV2; J gene: TRBJ2-1; CDR3 protein: CASSARLAAENEQFF
V gene: TRBV18; J gene: TRBJ1-3; CDR3 protein: CASSPTQQTGNTIYF
V gene: TRBV11-2; J gene: TRBJ1-1; CDR3 protein: CASSLPMSTEAFF
V gene: TRBV5-1; J gene: TRBJ2-5; CDR3 protein: CASSVGQGQETQYF
V gene: TRBV28; J gene: TRBJ2-7; CDR3 protein: CASSLPLKGEQYF
V gene: TRBV7-2; J gene: TRBJ2-7; CDR3 protein: CASSRQGTSGRWTYEQYF
V gene: TRBV28; J gene: TRBJ2-5; CDR3 protein: CASRSSRETQYF
V gene: TRBV4-1; J gene: TRBJ2-3; CDR3 protein: CASSSRAGGPGGDTQYF
V gene: TRBV28; J gene: TRBJ2-7; CDR3 protein: CASSVSGTGTPYEQYF
V gene: TRBV10-2; J gene: TRBJ1-1; CDR3 protein: CASSDRTGNTEAFF
V gene: TRBV18; J gene: TRBJ2-5; CDR3 protein: CASSPGLQETQYF
V gene: TRBV6-1; J gene: TRBJ2-1; CDR3 protein: CASSVVGDIQGEQFF